This TCR beta chain was sequenced in a study of graft-versus-host responses after intestinal transplantation. Across the study: Recipients across the board were started on anti-thymocyte globulin induction, then kept on tacrolimus and steroids for about 3 years. Study observations and caveats: Recipient bone marrow held GvH clones, some seen earlier in ileum or blood.

Per germline, CDR1 LGHNA and CDR2 YSLEER. This CDR3 is built from 16 residues. Deletions cut 0 bases from V and 7 bases from J, with 17 bases between. Only in-frame clones appear in the TCRdb table, and some are missing; sequencing was by immunoSEQ multiplex PCR. This table holds about 4,800 clones, over 25% found once. This material consisted of alloreactive CD4+ T cells from a mixed lymphocyte reaction culture, taken before transplantation. Subset described: CFSE-low proliferating T cells sorted from roughly six-day pre-transplant mixed lymphocyte reaction (GvH or HvG direction). The chain couples TRBV4-3 to TRBJ2-3; D unresolved. The sequence was collected from a human patient who was an organ donor for intestinal transplantation. The DNA of the CDR3 is TGCGCCAGCAGCCAAGATGGGTCGGGTTCGGTAAATACGCAGTATTTT. Its translation is CASSQDGSGSVNTQYF.